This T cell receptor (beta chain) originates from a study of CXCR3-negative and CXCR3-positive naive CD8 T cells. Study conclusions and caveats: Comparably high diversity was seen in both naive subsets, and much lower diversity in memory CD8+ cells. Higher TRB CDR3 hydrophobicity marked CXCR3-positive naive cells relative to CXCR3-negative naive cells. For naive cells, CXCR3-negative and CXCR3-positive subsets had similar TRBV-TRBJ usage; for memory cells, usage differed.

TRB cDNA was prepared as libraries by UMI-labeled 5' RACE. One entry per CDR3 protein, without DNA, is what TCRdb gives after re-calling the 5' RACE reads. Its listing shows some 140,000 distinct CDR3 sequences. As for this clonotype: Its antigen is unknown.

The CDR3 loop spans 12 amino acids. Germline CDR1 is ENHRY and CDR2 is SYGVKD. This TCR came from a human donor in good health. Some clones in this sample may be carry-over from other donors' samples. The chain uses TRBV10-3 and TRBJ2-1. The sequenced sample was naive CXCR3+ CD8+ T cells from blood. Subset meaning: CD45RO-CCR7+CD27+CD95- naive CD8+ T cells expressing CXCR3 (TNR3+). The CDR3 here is CAISESNDEQFF.